This is a list of T cell receptor beta chains from one sample in a study of radiation and T cells in renal cell carcinoma. Sequencing used immunoSEQ multiplex PCR; TCRdb keeps in-frame clones, though not all of them. The top ten hold 1.5% to 2% of the sample, which has roughly 130,000 clones, approximately 80% seen once. Sequences were derived from blood, sampled from a patient whose treatment included radiotherapy and nephrectomy. The receptor source for this set is a woman aged 55-75 years with renal cell carcinoma. Both conserved end residues are part of each CDR3. A clone size is listed for some rows: how often the clone was seen (once, few, many), or a class if it is expanded.

abundance | j_gene | v_gene | CDR3aa
. | TRBJ2-5 | TRBV20-1 | CSGLIQETQYF
few | TRBJ1-2 | TRBV19 | CASSIYGQDGYTF
. | TRBJ2-2 | TRBV11-3 | CASSFTGDNTGELFF
. | TRBJ2-5 | TRBV18 | CASSPRTSGGGETQYF
. | TRBJ1-4 | TRBV5-1 | CASSSQGRGTNEKLFF
. | TRBJ2-7 | TRBV6-1 | CASSNKPGQYEQYF
. | TRBJ2-1 | TRBV9 | CASSLTSGSSNEQFF
few | TRBJ2-1 | TRBV5-1 | CASSLRSAGYYNEQFF
. | TRBJ1-2 | TRBV11-2 | CASSLDSIGFVDGYTF
. | TRBJ1-6 | TRBV6-6 | CASKRLVQNNSPLHF
. | TRBJ1-2 | TRBV19 | CASSILGAKGYTF
. | TRBJ1-3 | TRBV7-9 | CASSLSSSGNTIYF
. | TRBJ2-7 | TRBV28 | CASSFAVYEQYF
. | TRBJ2-2 | TRBV28 | CASSLRTANTGELFF
. | TRBJ2-7 | TRBV7-2 | CASSHGRIAYEQYF
once | TRBJ2-7 | TRBV28 | CASSRRQGAYEQYF
. | TRBJ1-1 | TRBV7-2 | CASSRASGVNTEAFF
. | TRBJ2-3 | TRBV7-2 | CASSLSVSDTQYF
. | TRBJ1-3 | TRBV7-9 | CASSLGTGGGNTIYF
. | TRBJ1-5 | TRBV5-6 | CASSTPREHNQPQHF
few | TRBJ2-7 | TRBV27 | CASSLSWASRMVEQYF